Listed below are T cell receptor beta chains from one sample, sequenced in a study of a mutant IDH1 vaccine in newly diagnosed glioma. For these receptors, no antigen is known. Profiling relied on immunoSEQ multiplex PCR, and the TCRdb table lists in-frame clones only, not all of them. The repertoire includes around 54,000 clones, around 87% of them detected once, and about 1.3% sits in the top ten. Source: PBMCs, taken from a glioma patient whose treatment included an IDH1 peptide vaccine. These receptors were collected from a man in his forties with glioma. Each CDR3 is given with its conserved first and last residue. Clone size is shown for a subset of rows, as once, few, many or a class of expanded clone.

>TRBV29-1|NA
CSARNLKNIQYF
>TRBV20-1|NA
CIRGTGEQYF
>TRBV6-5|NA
CASSYRENQPQHF
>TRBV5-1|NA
CASSLSTGHSDTQYF
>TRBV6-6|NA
CASTSLGGINEQYF
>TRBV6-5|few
CASNKDMNTEAFF
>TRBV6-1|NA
CASNRGTGAHEQYF
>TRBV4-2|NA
CASRGGRMFSYTF
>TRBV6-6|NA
CASSYVSGELFF
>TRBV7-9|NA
CASSLEGYQETQYF
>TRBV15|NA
CATSALEGRTEAFF
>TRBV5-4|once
CASSFPGTYGYTF
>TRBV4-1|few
CASSHIPRDGSNYGYTF
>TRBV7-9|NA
CASSSLADNTGELFF
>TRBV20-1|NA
CSALTGNEQYF
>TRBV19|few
CASRDGHFILTF
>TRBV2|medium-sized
CASAGQGYGYTF
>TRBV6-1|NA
CASSEGRTLRGYTF
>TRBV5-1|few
CASSATTARRANYGYTF
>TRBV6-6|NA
CASSLAGARYEQYF
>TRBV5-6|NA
CASSPKVGLYNEQFF
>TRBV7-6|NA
CASSQLGPEAFF
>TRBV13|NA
CASSVGVEKLFF
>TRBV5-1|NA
CASTLTSHNEQFF
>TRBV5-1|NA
CASSQGGGGETQYF
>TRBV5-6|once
CASSQQVIGGHTF
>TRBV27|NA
CASSLSFGTKAGYTF
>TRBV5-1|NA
CASSFFSGGLDYEQYF
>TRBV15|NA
CATSQPSRGETQYF
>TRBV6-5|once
CASSYSIGTPYEQYF
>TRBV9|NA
CASSVASGSDNEQFF
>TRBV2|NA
CASSEVEKLFF
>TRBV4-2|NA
CASSLALVGEQYF
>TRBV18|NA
CASSPSQGVGNQPQHF
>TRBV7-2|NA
CASSPDRGNTEAFF
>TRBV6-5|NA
CASSYSGLEAFF
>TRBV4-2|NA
CASSQREMGWEQYF
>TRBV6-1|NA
CASTPWQPYNSPLHF
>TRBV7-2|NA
CASSLTGLAGLEQYF
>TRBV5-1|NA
CASSLAAEGTEAFF
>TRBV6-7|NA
CASSTLGQGNTEAFF
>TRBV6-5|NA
CASSLSPGGHGYTF
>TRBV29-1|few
CSAGTGPEAFF
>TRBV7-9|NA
CASSSDRRGLQPQHF
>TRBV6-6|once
CASSRLLAGTQYF
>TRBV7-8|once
CASSFAFGPGAEQYF